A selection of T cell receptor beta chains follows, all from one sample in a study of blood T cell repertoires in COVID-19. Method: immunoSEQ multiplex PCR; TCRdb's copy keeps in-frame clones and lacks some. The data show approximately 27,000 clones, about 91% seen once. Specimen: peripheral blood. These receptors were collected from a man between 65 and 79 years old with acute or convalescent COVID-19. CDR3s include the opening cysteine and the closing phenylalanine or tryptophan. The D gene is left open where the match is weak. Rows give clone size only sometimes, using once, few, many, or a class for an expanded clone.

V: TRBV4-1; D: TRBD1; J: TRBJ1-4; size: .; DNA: TGCGCCAGCAGCCAAGAAGGACAGGGTAACGAAAAACTGTTTTTT; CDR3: CASSQEGQGNEKLFF
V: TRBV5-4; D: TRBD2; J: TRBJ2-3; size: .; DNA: TGTGCCACCGCTGGACTAGCGGGAGTAACAGATACGCAGTATTTT; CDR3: CATAGLAGVTDTQYF
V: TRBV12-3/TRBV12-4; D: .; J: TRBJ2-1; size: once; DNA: TGTGCCAGCAGTTTTTTGACTCCCTTGTTCTTC; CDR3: CASSFLTPLFF
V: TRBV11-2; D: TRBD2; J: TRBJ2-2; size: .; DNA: TGTGCCAGCAGCTTAGTGGGACTAGTGACCACCGGGGAGCTGTTTTTT; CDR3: CASSLVGLVTTGELFF
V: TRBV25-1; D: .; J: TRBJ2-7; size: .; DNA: TGTGCCAGCAGTGAAGCAGGGGATTTAGACTACGAGCAGTACTTC; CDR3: CASSEAGDLDYEQYF
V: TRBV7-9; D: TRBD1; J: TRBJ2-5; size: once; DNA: TGTGCCAGCAGCACGGGACAGGGCCCCGTTACAGAGACCCAGTACTTC; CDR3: CASSTGQGPVTETQYF
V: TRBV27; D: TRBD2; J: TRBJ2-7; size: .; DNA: TGTGCCAGCAGTTTCGACGGGAGGGCCGGCGAGCAGTACTTC; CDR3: CASSFDGRAGEQYF
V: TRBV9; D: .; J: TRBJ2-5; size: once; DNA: TGTGCCAGCAGCCCCCGGGACAATAGTGGAGAGACCCAGTACTTC; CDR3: CASSPRDNSGETQYF
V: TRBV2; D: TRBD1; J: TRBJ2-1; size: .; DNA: TGTGCCAGCAGGCTGGGACAGCTAGAGCAGTTCTTC; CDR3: CASRLGQLEQFF
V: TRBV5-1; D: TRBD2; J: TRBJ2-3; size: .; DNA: TGCGCCAGCAGCTGGGGCGGGGGACTTAGCACAGATACGCAGTATTTT; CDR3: CASSWGGGLSTDTQYF
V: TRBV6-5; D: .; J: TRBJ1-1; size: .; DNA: TGTGCCAGCAGCCTGGCCGGGGACACTGAAGCTTTCTTT; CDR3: CASSLAGDTEAFF
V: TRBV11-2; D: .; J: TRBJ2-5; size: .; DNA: TGTGCCAGCAGCTCGGGACTGTGGTACCAAGAGACCCAGTACTTC; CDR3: CASSSGLWYQETQYF
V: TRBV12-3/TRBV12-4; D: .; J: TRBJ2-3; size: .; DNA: TGTGCCAGCAGTTTCGACTCCACAGATACGCAGTATTTT; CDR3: CASSFDSTDTQYF
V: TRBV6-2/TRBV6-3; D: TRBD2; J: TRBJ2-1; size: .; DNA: TGTGCCAGCAGTATTCCGGGACTAGCGGGCAATGAGCAGTTCTTC; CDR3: CASSIPGLAGNEQFF
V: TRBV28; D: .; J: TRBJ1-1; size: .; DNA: TGTGCCAGCAGCCCTAGGGGAGGCAGCAACACTGAAGCTTTCTTT; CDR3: CASSPRGGSNTEAFF
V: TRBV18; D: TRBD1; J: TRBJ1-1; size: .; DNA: TGTGCCAGCTCAACGACAGGGATGAACACTGAAGCTTTCTTT; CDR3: CASSTTGMNTEAFF
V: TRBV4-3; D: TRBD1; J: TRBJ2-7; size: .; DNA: TGCGCCAGCAGCCAAGATAAGGACAGGGGGCGCAACGAGCAGTACTTC; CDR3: CASSQDKDRGRNEQYF
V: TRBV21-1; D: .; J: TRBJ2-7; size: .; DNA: TGTGCCAGCAGCAAAGTTAGCGGGAGCTACGAGCAGTACTTC; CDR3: CASSKVSGSYEQYF
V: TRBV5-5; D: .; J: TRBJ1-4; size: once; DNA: TGTGCCAGCAGCTTGTCGGGGGATGGGGAAAAACTGTTTTTT; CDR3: CASSLSGDGEKLFF
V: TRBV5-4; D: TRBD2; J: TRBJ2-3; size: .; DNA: TGTGCCAGCAGCTTAACTAGCGGGAGTTCAATAGATACGCAGTATTTT; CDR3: CASSLTSGSSIDTQYF
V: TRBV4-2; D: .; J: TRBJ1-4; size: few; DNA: TGTGCCAGCAGCCAGGAGGGGGAAAAACTGTTTTTT; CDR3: CASSQEGEKLFF
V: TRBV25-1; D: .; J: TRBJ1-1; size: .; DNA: TGTGCCAGCAGGGACAGTGCCGAAGCTTTCTTT; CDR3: CASRDSAEAFF
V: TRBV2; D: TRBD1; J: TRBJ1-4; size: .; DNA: TGTGCCAGCAAGCCGGGACAGGGGGATGAAAAACTGTTTTTT; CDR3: CASKPGQGDEKLFF
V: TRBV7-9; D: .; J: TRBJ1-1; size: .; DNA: TGTGCCAGCAGCTCGACGGGGATAGGGTGGGCTTTCTTT; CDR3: CASSSTGIGWAFF